A single sample is the source of the 10 T cell receptor beta chains below, sequenced in a study of blood T cell repertoires in COVID-19. Assay used: immunoSEQ multiplex PCR; TCRdb lists only in-frame clones, some missing. The table shows some 170,000 clones, with approximately 80% occurring only once. The sequenced sample consisted of peripheral blood. The receptors stem from a woman older than 75 with active or convalescent COVID-19.

The table lists this clone with a count of one. The sample holds other DNA sequences that translate to the same CDR3. The chain links TRBV29-1 to TRBJ1-2; D is uncertain. This CDR3 contains 10 residues. Germline CDR1 and CDR2: SQVTM and ANQGSEA. V lost 3 bases, J lost 7 bases, and 6 bases lay in between. The CDR3 DNA reads as TGCAGCGTTGAGGAGGGTGGCTACACCTTC. Protein sequence: CSVEEGGYTF.

This chain joins TRBV2 and TRBJ2-1; 11 nucleotides align to TRBD1. Germline V lookup: CDR1 SNHLY, CDR2 FYNNEI. This CDR3 spans 14 amino acids. With 7 bases clipped from V and 7 bases from J, the junction kept 6 bases outside the gene matches. CDR3 in DNA: TGTGCCAGCACGGGACAGGGGGAGAGGAATGAGCAGTTCTTC. This codes for CASTGQGERNEQFF.

The chain recombines TRBV6-1 with TRBJ1-2; D not certain. Trimming took off 3 bases at V and 4 bases at J, with 18 bases between the two ends. The CDR3 extends over 16 amino acids. The V gene's germline CDR1 is MNHNS and CDR2 SASEGT. CDR3 loop: CASSELRAGSAYGYTF. For the CDR3, the DNA is TGTGCCAGCAGTGAGTTGCGCGCAGGCAGTGCCTATGGCTACACCTTC.

In its sample, this clone was seen a few times. The CDR3 spells CASSVWAEDEKLFF. CDR3 coding DNA: TGTGCCAGCAGCGTATGGGCGGAGGACGAAAAACTGTTTTTT. The rearrangement links TRBV9 to TRBJ1-4; D not certain. In germline, CDR1 is SGDLS, CDR2 YYNGEE. Trimming pared 1 base from V and 8 bases from J, leaving 12 bases between. The CDR3 totals 14 residues. The full variable domain, rest sourced from reference TRBV9 and TRBJ1-4, is DSGVTQTPKHLITATGQRVTLRCSPRSGDLSVYWYQQSLDQGLQFLIQYYNGEERAKGNILERFSAQQFPDLHSELNLSSLELGDSALYFCASSVWAEDEKLFFGSGTQLSVL.

This clone has only one observation. Written as DNA, the CDR3 is TGTGCCAGCAGTTACTCTATGGGGGGGGGCCTGCATTTT. Translated: CASSYSMGGGLHF. This sequence joins TRBV6-5 and TRBJ1-5, with D maybe TRBD1 (6 bases). The CDR3 covers 13 residues. In germline, CDR1 is MNHEY, CDR2 SVGAGI. V lost 0 bases and J 15 bases, leaving 15 bases between the germline ends.

The rearrangement uses TRBV6-1 and TRBJ1-5; D remains ambiguous. Germline V gene lookup returns CDR1 MNHNS and CDR2 SASEGT. Trimming removed 1 base from V and 2 bases from J, with 12 bases in between. CDR3 size: 16 residues. The CDR3 DNA reads as TGTGCCAGCAGTGAAGGGGTCCAAGGAGGCAATCAGCCCCAGCATTTT. Residues: CASSEGVQGGNQPQHF.

Remarks on this clone: A single base separates this from a much larger clone, so it may be a read error. The J gene is TRBJ2-2, the V gene TRBV11-2, with 8 bases matching TRBD2. V was clipped by 7 bases and J by 1 base; unmatched bases: 14. This CDR3 is built from 18 residues. The germline V gene has CDR1 SGHAT and CDR2 FQNNGV. The CDR3 coding sequence is TGTGCCAGCACTTATTCCCGAGGCGGGGGGCAGAACACCGGGGAGCTGTTTTTT. This gives the protein CASTYSRGGGQNTGELFF.

V gene TRBV19 combines with J gene TRBJ1-1; D possibly corresponds to TRBD1 (5 bases). The CDR3 is 16 residues long. Germline V CDR1 and CDR2: LNHDA, SQIVND (reference sequence). V lost 6 bases and J lost 1, with 18 bases in between. The CDR3 region is CASRNLMGGANTEAFF. CDR3 sequence (DNA): TGTGCCAGTAGGAATCTGATGGGGGGTGCGAACACTGAAGCTTTCTTT.

A remark on this clone: The junction does not match germline at one end; this may be a read error. The chain joins TRBV11-3 to TRBJ2-1, with TRBD2 matching over 9 bases. The V gene's germline CDR1 is SGHNT and CDR2 YENEEA. The CDR3 has 14 residues. The CDR3 bases are TGTGCCAGCAGCGGGACTAGCTCTCACAATGGGCAGTTCTTC. Translated: CASSGTSSHNGQFF.

This clone was seen once. The chain employs TRBV5-1 and TRBJ2-1, with 9 bases that match TRBD1. The V gene end was trimmed by 3 bases and the J gene end by 3 bases; junction bases not matched to a gene: 1. The CDR3 consists of 14 residues. CDR1 is SGHRS and CDR2 is YFSETQ in the germline V gene. In DNA, the CDR3 is TGCGCCAGCAGCTCGGACAGGGGCTACAATGAGCAGTTCTTC. Residues: CASSSDRGYNEQFF.